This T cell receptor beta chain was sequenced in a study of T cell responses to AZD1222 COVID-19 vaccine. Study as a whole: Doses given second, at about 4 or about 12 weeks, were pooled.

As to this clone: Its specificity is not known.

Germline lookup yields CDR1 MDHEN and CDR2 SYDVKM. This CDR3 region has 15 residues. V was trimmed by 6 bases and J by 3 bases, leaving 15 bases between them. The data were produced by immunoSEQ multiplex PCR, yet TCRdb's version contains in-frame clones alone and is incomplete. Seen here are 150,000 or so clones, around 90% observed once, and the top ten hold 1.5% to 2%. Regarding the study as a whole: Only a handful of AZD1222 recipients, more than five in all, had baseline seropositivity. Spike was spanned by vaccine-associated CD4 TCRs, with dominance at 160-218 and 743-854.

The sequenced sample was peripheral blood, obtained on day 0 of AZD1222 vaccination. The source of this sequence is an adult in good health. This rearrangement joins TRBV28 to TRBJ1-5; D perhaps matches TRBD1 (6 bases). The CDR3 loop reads CASSPATGYNQPQHF. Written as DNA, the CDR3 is TGTGCCAGCAGCCCAGCGACAGGTTACAATCAGCCCCAGCATTTT. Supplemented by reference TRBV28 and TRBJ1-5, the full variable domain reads DVKVTQSSRYLVKRTGEKVFLECVQDMDHENMFWYRQDPGLGLRLIYFSYDVKMKEKGDIPEGYSVSREKKERFSLILESASTNQTSMYLCASSPATGYNQPQHFGDGTRLSIL.